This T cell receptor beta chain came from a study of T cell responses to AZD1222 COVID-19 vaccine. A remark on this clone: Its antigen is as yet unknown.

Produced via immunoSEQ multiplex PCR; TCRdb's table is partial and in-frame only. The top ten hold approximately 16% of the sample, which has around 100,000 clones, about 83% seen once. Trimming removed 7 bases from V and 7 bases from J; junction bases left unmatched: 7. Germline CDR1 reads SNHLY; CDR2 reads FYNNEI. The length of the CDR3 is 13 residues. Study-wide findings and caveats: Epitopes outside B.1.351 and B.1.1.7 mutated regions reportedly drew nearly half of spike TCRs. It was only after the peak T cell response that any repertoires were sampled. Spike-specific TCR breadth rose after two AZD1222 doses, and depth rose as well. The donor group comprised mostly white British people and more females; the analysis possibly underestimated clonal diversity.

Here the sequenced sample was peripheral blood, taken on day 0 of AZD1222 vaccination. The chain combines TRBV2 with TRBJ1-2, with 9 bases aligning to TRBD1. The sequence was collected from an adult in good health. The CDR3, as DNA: TGTGCCAGCATGCAGGAACAGGGGGCTGGCTACACCTTC. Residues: CASMQEQGAGYTF.